This T cell receptor beta chain was captured in a study of CD8 T cells in ankylosing spondylitis. This clonotype was recorded a few times. Its specificity is unknown. The CDR3 spans 15 residues. Trimming pared 3 bases from V and 2 bases from J, leaving 11 bases between. Whole-study findings and limits: Both synovial fluid and blood in reactive arthritis had previously been reported to carry some motif variants. The study looked at matched synovial fluid samples from ankylosing spondylitis patients. Disease-linked clones were reported to be significantly enriched there. Characteristic, it appeared, of ankylosing spondylitis blood was a TCR beta motif of eight highly homologous variants.

The TCR beta libraries were generated through quantitative 5'-RACE incorporating molecular barcodes. TCRdb reprocessed the 5' RACE reads via MiXCR and lists one record per CDR3 protein. The table shows over 700,000 distinct CDR3 sequences, with roughly 20% occurring only once. This TCR came from a male donor with ankylosing spondylitis. Source material: blood, either unsorted or a sorted T cell fraction (not recorded which). The gene calls are TRBV12-3 or TRBV12-4 and TRBJ1-3; a possible D gene is TRBD1 (6 bases). This CDR3 reads CASSFQGMAGNTIYF. CDR3 DNA: TGTGCCAGCAGTTTTCAGGGGATGGCTGGAAACACCATATATTTT.